These 18 T cell receptor beta chains were all obtained from the same sample, sequenced in a study of blood T cell repertoires in COVID-19. The protocol was immunoSEQ multiplex PCR, while the TCRdb copy is restricted to in-frame clones and leaves out a portion. The repertoire includes 180,000 or so clones, 70% to 90% of them detected once, and around 3.3% sits in the top ten. The sample was peripheral blood. These receptors were obtained from a man aged 55-75 years with acute or convalescent COVID-19.

V is TRBV7-9 and J is TRBJ1-1, with no clear D. The CDR3 is made up of 14 amino acids. CDR1 and CDR2 (germline): SEHNR, FQNEAQ (reference sequence). V dropped 5 bases and J dropped 0 bases, with 10 bases sitting between them. CDR3 in amino acids: CASSPGILNTEAFF. Written as DNA, the CDR3 is TGTGCCAGCAGCCCGGGGATTTTGAACACTGAAGCTTTCTTT.

This chain links TRBV6-5 with TRBJ2-7; TRBD2 might be the D (5 bases). CDR3 length equals 15 residues. The germline gives CDR1 MNHEY, CDR2 SVGAGI. V was clipped by 5 bases and J by 0 bases, with 14 bases between them. Written as DNA, the CDR3 is TGTGCCAGCAGTCCCGGAGGAAAGAGCTCCTACGAGCAGTACTTC. Protein product: CASSPGGKSSYEQYF.

The chain carries TRBV5-4 and TRBJ1-5; a weak D match, TRBD1 (6 bases). This CDR3 region has 14 residues. Trimming cost V 2 bases and J 4 bases, with 10 bases left between them. Germline assignment: CDR1 SGHNT and CDR2 YYREEE (reference sequence). CDR3 sequence (DNA): TGTGCCAGCAGCTTAACAGGGAGTAATCAGCCCCAGCATTTT. As protein: CASSLTGSNQPQHF.

The V gene is TRBV7-9, the J gene TRBJ2-1, with 7 bases aligning to TRBD1. This CDR3 has 14 amino acids. CDR1 and CDR2 (germline): SEHNR, FQNEAQ (reference sequence). V dropped 4 bases and J dropped 7; count of bases not matched to a gene: 7. CDR3 sequence: CASSWRTGENEQFF. In DNA form, the CDR3 reads TGTGCCAGCAGCTGGAGAACAGGGGAAAATGAGCAGTTCTTC.

This chain links TRBV18 with TRBJ1-2; 10 nucleotides agree with TRBD1. Germline assignment: CDR1 KGHSH and CDR2 LQKENI. V dropped 3 bases and J dropped 2; count of bases not matched to a gene: 6. The CDR3 is made up of 16 amino acids. The CDR3, as DNA: TGTGCCAGCTCACCGGAGGGACAGGGGATCAACTATGGCTACACCTTC. Protein sequence: CASSPEGQGINYGYTF.

Only a few counts were recorded for this clone. The J gene is TRBJ1-2, the V gene TRBV5-1, with 8 nucleotides matching TRBD1. CDR3 length: 13 amino acids. Germline-derived CDR1 and CDR2 are SGHRS and YFSETQ. J gave up 6 bases and V 4 bases, and 5 bases lay outside the gene matches. The CDR3 sequence is CASSPDRANGYTF. The CDR3 coding sequence is TGCGCCAGCAGCCCGGACAGGGCCAATGGCTACACCTTC.

The chain uses TRBV27 and TRBJ1-1; D ambiguous. CDR1 and CDR2 from the germline V gene are MNHEY and SMNVEV (reference sequence). The CDR3 length is 15 residues. V was clipped by 0 bases and J by 3 bases, with 11 bases between them. CDR3 sequence (DNA): TGTGCCAGCAGTTTATCGGGCAGGAGGGACACTGAAGCTTTCTTT. Its protein is CASSLSGRRDTEAFF.

The genes are TRBV7-9 and TRBJ2-4; possible D gene TRBD1, 6 bases. The CDR3 has 16 amino acids. CDR1 is SEHNR and CDR2 is FQNEAQ in the germline V gene (reference sequence). Trimming cost V 0 bases and J 3 bases, with 12 bases left between them. The chain's CDR3 is CASSLAGAGVKNIQYF. The CDR3 DNA follows: TGTGCCAGCAGCTTAGCGGGGGCAGGGGTCAAAAACATTCAGTACTTC.

This rearrangement joins TRBV5-5 to TRBJ1-4; D might be TRBD1 (5 bases). V gave up 4 bases and J gave up 3 bases, with 13 bases separating them. Germline V gene lookup returns CDR1 SGHKS and CDR2 YYEKEE (reference sequence). This CDR3 comprises 15 residues. The CDR3 nucleotides read TGTGCCAGCAGCCTGCCGGGGGACCCTAATGAAAAACTGTTTTTT. Protein product: CASSLPGDPNEKLFF.

The sample holds one count of this clone. The chain joins TRBV4-3 to TRBJ2-1, with 7 bases fitting TRBD1. Losses at the gene ends were 0 bases for V and 2 bases for J; bases not matched to a gene: 4. This CDR3 has 16 amino acids. CDR1 and CDR2 (germline): LGHNA, YSLEER. This CDR3 is CASSQDWQGAYNEQFF. The CDR3, as DNA: TGCGCCAGCAGCCAAGATTGGCAGGGGGCCTACAATGAGCAGTTCTTC.

This clone was seen a single time. The rearrangement links TRBV4-2 to TRBJ2-3; 8 bases fit TRBD2. CDR3 size: 16 residues. V trimming: 7 bases; J trimming: 1 base; junction bases outside the gene matches: 10. CDR1 is LGHNA, CDR2 YNFKEQ, per germline. CDR3 protein: CASTRTPAGGTDTQYF. As DNA, the CDR3 is TGTGCCAGCACCCGAACCCCAGCGGGAGGCACAGATACGCAGTATTTT.

This clone was recorded a few times. Other DNA sequences within the sample encode an identical CDR3. V and J are TRBV7-9 and TRBJ1-1; tentative D call: TRBD1 (6 bases). With 4 bases removed from V and 2 bases from J, the gap between germline ends came to 11 bases. Germline CDR1 SEHNR, CDR2 FQNEAQ (reference sequence). CDR3 length: 14 residues. CDR3 region: CASSSQGGNTEAFF. In DNA form, the CDR3 reads TGTGCCAGCAGCTCTCAAGGGGGAAACACTGAAGCTTTCTTT.

V and J are TRBV28 and TRBJ1-1; 11 nucleotides match TRBD1. V shed 9 bases and J 1 base; nucleotides not matched to a gene: 7. The CDR3 totals 15 residues. Germline V gives CDR1 MDHEN, CDR2 SYDVKM. The CDR3 bases are TGTGCCAGTGGGGGCGGGACAGGGGGGAACACTGAAGCTTTCTTT. This encodes CASGGGTGGNTEAFF.

The chain links TRBV9 to TRBJ2-5; the match to TRBD2 covers 9 bases. The CDR3 is 15 residues long. Germline lookup yields CDR1 SGDLS and CDR2 YYNGEE. V dropped 4 bases and J dropped 1; count of bases not matched to a gene: 5. Here the CDR3 reads CASSPRLAVQETQYF. The CDR3 bases are TGTGCCAGCAGCCCTCGACTAGCGGTCCAAGAGACCCAGTACTTC. Filled out from reference TRBV9 and TRBJ2-5, the complete variable domain reads DSGVTQTPKHLITATGQRVTLRCSPRSGDLSVYWYQQSLDQGLQFLIQYYNGEERAKGNILERFSAQQFPDLHSELNLSSLELGDSALYFCASSPRLAVQETQYFGPGTRLLVL.

This chain links TRBV11-2 with TRBJ2-2; D gene unclear. Trimming stripped 5 bases from V and 4 bases from J, with 11 bases between. CDR1 and CDR2 (germline): SGHAT, FQNNGV. The CDR3 spans 14 residues. The CDR3 region is CASSVQMGTGELFF. The DNA for the CDR3 is TGTGCCAGCAGCGTACAGATGGGCACCGGGGAGCTGTTTTTT. Drawing the rest from reference TRBV11-2 and TRBJ2-2, the complete variable domain is EAGVAQSPRYKIIEKRQSVAFWCNPISGHATLYWYQQILGQGPKLLIQFQNNGVVDDSQLPKDRFSAERLKGVDSTLKIQPAKLEDSAVYLCASSVQMGTGELFFGEGSRLTVL.

V usage is TRBV7-2 and J usage is TRBJ2-5; D is unclear. CDR1 and CDR2 from the germline V gene are SGHTA and FQGNSA. The CDR3 has 13 amino acids. The V end lost 5 bases, the J end lost 5 bases, and 12 bases lay between the germline ends. CDR3 residues: CASSPGILETQYF. DNA of the CDR3: TGTGCCAGCAGCCCAGGAATTCTGGAGACCCAGTACTTC.

The rearrangement joins TRBV2 to TRBJ2-1, with TRBD2 matching 12 bases. The CDR3 spans 15 residues. V was clipped by 5 bases and J by 9 bases; unmatched bases: 8. From germline, CDR1 is SNHLY and CDR2 FYNNEI. The CDR3 DNA reads as TGTGCCAGCAGTCCCGGGACTAGCGGGTTCATTGAGCAGTTCTTC. It yields the protein CASSPGTSGFIEQFF.

The chain uses TRBV19 and TRBJ2-1; TRBD2 aligns across 11 bases. The CDR3 consists of 15 residues. V lost 7 bases to trimming and J lost 4 bases; unmatched junction nucleotides: 6. Germline assignment: CDR1 LNHDA and CDR2 SQIVND (reference sequence). The chain's CDR3 is CASTTGTSGYNEQFF. CDR3 nucleotides: TGTGCCAGTACCACCGGGACTAGCGGATACAATGAGCAGTTCTTC.